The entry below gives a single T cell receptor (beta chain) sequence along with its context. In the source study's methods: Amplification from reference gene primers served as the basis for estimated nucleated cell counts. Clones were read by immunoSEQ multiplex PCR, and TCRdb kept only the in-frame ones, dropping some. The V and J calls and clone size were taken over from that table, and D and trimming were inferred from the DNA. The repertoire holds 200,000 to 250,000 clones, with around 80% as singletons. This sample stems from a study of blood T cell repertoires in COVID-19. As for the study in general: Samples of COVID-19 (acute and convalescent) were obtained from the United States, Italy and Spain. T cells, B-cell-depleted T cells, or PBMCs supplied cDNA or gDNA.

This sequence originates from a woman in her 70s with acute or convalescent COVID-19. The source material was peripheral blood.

DNA for the CDR3: TGTGCCAGCTCACTACAGGGGGGCGCGAATTCACCCCTCCACTTT. Its protein is CASSLQGGANSPLHF. The chain recombines TRBV18 with TRBJ1-6; 8 positions agree with TRBD1. Unmatched junction bases numbered 6, after V lost 4 bases and J lost 7 bases. From germline, CDR1 is KGHSH and CDR2 LQKENI. The CDR3 has 15 residues.